This TCR beta chain derives from a study of T-cell reconstitution after alpha-beta-depleted transplantation in children listed by TCRdb under 2016. The study in broad terms: Using TCR repertoire profiling, the study followed T-cell immune reconstitution in a quantitative way in children after TCRalphabeta/CD19-depleted allogeneic hematopoietic cell transplantation.

This clonotype was recorded a few times. It has no known antigen specificity. Base qualities are not provided; no much larger clone lies one nucleotide away. Library preparation used PCR. These reads were obtained on an Illumina HiSeq 2500. TCR libraries were prepared with molecular barcoding, using unique molecular identifiers to normalize TCRbeta repertoire quantification. TCRdb itself trimmed the public reads at Q25 with fastp, ran MiXCR and retained productive beta chains. Merged by CDR3 protein, the rows form single entries marked with the most common genes and DNA. Recorded for this sample are roughly 350,000 distinct CDR3 sequences; approximately 10% of them occurred a single time. Clones ranked in the top ten supply 2% to 3% of the sample. The input for sequencing was PBMCs from the stem cell graft donor, taken from the stem cell graft. This TCR was sampled from a human donor who donated a stem cell graft to a child with acute lymphoblastic leukemia.

The DNA reads TGTGCCAGCAGCCAAGATACTAGCGGGAGGTTCCACAATGAGCAGTTCTTC. This codes for CASSQDTSGRFHNEQFF. The V and J segments used are TRBV3-1 and TRBJ2-1, and 12 junction bases match TRBD2. Trimming leaves V shorter by 0 bases and J shorter by 5 bases, with the junction holding 5 bases beyond the gene matches. The CDR3, from cysteine to phenylalanine, totals 17 residues. Only the CDR3 region is kept as DNA, spanning 51 bases read in frame from base 1. The CDR1 and CDR2 encoded by the germline V gene (reference sequence) are LGHDT and YNNKEL.